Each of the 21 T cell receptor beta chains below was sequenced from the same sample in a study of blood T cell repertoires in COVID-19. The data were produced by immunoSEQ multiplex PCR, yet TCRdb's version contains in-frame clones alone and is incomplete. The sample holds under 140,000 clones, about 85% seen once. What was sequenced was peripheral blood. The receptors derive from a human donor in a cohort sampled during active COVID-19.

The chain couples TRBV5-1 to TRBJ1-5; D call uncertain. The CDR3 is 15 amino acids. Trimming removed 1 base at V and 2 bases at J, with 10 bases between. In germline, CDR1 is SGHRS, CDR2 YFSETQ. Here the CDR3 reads CASSLTGVGNQPQHF. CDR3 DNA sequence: TGCGCCAGCAGCTTGACGGGAGTGGGCAATCAGCCCCAGCATTTT. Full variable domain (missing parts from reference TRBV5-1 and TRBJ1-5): KAGVTQTPRYLIKTRGQQVTLSCSPISGHRSVSWYQQTPGQGLQFLFEYFSETQRNKGNFPGRFSGRQFSNSRSEMNVSTLELGDSALYLCASSLTGVGNQPQHFGDGTRLSIL.

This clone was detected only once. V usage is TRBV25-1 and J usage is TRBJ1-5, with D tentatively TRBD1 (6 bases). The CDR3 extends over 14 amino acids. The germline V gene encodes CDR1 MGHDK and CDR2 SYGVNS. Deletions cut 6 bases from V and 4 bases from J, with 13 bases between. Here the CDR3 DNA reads TGTGCCAGCAGGGAGACAGGAGCAAATCAGCCCCAGCATTTT. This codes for CASRETGANQPQHF.

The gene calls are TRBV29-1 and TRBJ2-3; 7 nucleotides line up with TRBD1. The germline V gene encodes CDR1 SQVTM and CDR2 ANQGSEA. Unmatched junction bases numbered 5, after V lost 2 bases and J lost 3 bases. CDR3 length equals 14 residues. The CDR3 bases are TGCAGCGTTGAAAGGGGGCGCGGGACAGATACGCAGTATTTT. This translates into CSVERGRGTDTQYF.

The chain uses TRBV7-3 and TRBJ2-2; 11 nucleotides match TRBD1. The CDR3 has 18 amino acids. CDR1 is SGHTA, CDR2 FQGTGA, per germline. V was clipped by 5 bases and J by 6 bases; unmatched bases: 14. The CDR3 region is CASSLGASTGQGAGELFF. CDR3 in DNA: TGTGCCAGCAGCCTTGGGGCTTCCACGGGACAGGGGGCCGGGGAGCTGTTTTTT.

CDR3 DNA sequence: TGTGCCAGCAGTTTATCGAACTACGGACAGCAGCCCCAGCATTTT. Protein sequence: CASSLSNYGQQPQHF. The gene calls are TRBV27 and TRBJ1-5, with D perhaps matching TRBD1 (6 bases). Trimming stripped 0 bases from V and 7 bases from J, with 13 bases between. The germline V gene encodes CDR1 MNHEY and CDR2 SMNVEV (reference sequence). The CDR3 contains 15 residues.

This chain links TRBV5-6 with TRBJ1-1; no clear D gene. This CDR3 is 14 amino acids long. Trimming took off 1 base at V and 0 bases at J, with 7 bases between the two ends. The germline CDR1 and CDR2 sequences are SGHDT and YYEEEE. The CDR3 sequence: CASSLPVMNTEAFF. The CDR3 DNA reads TGTGCCAGCAGCTTGCCGGTAATGAACACTGAAGCTTTCTTT.

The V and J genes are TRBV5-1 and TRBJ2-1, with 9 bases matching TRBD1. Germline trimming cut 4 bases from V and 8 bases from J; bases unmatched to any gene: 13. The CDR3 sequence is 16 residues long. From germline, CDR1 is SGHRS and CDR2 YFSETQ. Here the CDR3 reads CASSKRPGQGVDEQFF. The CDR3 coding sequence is TGCGCCAGCAGCAAACGACCGGGACAGGGTGTAGATGAGCAGTTCTTC.

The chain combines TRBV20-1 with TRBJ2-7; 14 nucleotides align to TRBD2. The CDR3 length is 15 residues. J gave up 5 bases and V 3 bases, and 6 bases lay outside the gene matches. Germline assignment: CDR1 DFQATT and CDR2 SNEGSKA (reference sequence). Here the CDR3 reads CSASKTSGRANEQYF. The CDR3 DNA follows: TGCAGTGCTAGTAAGACTAGCGGGAGGGCCAACGAGCAGTACTTC.

The CDR3 spells CASSPGQGSYNEQFF. In DNA form, the CDR3 reads TGTGCCAGCAGCCCTGGACAGGGATCCTACAATGAGCAGTTCTTC. The chain joins TRBV7-3 to TRBJ2-1; TRBD1 matches at 8 bases. The V gene end was trimmed by 5 bases and the J gene end by 1 base; junction bases not matched to a gene: 4. The CDR3 has 15 amino acids. From germline, CDR1 is SGHTA and CDR2 FQGTGA.

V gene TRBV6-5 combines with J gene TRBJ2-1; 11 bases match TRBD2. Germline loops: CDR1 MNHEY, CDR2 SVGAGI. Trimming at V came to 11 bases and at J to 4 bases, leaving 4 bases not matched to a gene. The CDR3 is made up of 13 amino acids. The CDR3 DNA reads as TGTGCCGTAGGACTAGCGGGTTACAATGAGCAGTTCTTC. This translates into CAVGLAGYNEQFF.

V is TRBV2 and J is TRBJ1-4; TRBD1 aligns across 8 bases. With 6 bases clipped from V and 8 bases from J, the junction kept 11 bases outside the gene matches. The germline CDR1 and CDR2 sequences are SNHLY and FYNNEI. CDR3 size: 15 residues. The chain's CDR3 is CASSARGRFVEKLFF. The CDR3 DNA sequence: TGTGCCAGCAGCGCCAGGGGGCGCTTCGTAGAAAAACTGTTTTTT.

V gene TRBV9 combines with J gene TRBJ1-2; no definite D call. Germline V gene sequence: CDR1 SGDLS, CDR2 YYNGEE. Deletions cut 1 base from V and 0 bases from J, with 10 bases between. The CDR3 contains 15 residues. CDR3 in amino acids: CASSVLQSPNYGYTF. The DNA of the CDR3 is TGTGCCAGCAGCGTATTACAATCACCTAACTATGGCTACACCTTC.

The CDR3, as DNA: TGTGCCAGCAGTATAATTCGGGATACGCAGTATTTT. It encodes CASSIIRDTQYF. V and J are TRBV12-3 or TRBV12-4 and TRBJ2-3; D is unresolved. CDR3 length: 12 residues. The V gene lost 5 bases and the J gene lost 6 bases, with 9 bases spanning the gap.

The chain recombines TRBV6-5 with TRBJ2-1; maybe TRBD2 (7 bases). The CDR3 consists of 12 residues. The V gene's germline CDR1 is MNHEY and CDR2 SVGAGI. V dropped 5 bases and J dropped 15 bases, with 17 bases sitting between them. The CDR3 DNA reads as TGTGCCAGCAGTAGGGAGGGGGGGGGAAGGTTCTTC. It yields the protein CASSREGGGRFF.

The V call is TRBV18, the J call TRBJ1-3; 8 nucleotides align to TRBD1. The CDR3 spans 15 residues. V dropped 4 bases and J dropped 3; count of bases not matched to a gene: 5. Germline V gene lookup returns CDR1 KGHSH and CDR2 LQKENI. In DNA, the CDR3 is TGTGCCAGCTCACACCCAGGGACAGGTGGAAACACCATATATTTT. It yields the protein CASSHPGTGGNTIYF.

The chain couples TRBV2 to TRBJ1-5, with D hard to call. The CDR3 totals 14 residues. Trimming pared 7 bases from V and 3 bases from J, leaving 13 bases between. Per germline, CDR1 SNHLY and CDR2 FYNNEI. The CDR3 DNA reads TGTGCCAGCACCGGACTGCCACCCAATCAGCCCCAGCATTTT. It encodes CASTGLPPNQPQHF.

CDR3 sequence reads: CATSELEFGGYTF. CDR3 nucleotide sequence: TGTGCCACCAGTGAGCTTGAGTTCGGGGGCTACACCTTC. The chain uses TRBV24-1 and TRBJ1-2, with D uncertain. V lost 4 bases, J lost 8 bases, and 13 bases lay in between. Germline V CDR1 and CDR2: KGHDR, SFDVKD. There are 13 residues in the CDR3.

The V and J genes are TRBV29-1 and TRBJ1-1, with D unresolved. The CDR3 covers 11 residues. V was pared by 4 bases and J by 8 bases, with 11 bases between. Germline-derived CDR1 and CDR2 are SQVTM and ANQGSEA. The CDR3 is CSVVGAREAFF. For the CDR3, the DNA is TGCAGCGTTGTCGGAGCAAGGGAAGCTTTCTTT.

The CDR3, as DNA: TGTGCCACGGGTTACTCCTACAATGAGCAGTTCTTC. Residues: CATGYSYNEQFF. J is TRBJ2-1 and V is TRBV6-5; no reliable D call. The V end lost 10 bases, the J end lost 0 bases, and 7 bases lay between the germline ends. The CDR3 extends over 12 amino acids. CDR1 and CDR2 (germline): MNHEY, SVGAGI.

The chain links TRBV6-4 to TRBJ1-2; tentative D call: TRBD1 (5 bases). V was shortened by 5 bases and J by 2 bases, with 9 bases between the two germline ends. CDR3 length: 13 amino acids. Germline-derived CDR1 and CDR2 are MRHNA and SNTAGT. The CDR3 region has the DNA TGTGCCAGCAGTAAACAGGAGAACTATGGCTACACCTTC. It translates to CASSKQENYGYTF.

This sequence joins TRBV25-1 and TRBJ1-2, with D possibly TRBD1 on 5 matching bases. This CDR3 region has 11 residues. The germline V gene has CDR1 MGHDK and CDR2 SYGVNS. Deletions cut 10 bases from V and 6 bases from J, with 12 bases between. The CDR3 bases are TGTGCCACCTCCGGGGGTAATGGCTACACCTTC. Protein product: CATSGGNGYTF.